What follows are 31 T cell receptor beta chains derived from one specimen sequenced in a study of CD8 T cells in ankylosing spondylitis. TCRdb itself ran the 5' RACE reads through MiXCR, one entry per CDR3 protein. The sample lists around 210,000 distinct CDR3 sequences, less than 9.5% occurring once. The source material was blood, either unsorted or a sorted T cell fraction (not recorded which). The receptors here all came from a female donor with ankylosing spondylitis or in good health (not recorded which).

This clonotype turned up a few times. CDR3 in amino acids: CASSWTGATGELFF. The CDR3 region has the DNA TGTGCCAGCAGCTGGACAGGGGCGACCGGGGAGCTGTTTTTT. The rearrangement uses TRBV11-3 and TRBJ2-2; 9 bases fit TRBD1. The CDR3 covers 14 residues. Germline CDR1 and CDR2: SGHNT and YENEEA. V dropped 4 bases and J dropped 5; count of bases not matched to a gene: 2. The full variable domain, rest sourced from reference TRBV11-3 and TRBJ2-2, is EAGVVQSPRYKIIEKKQPVAFWCNPISGHNTLYWYLQNLGQGPELLIRYENEEAVDDSQLPKDRFSAERLKGVDSTLKIQPAELGDSAVYLCASSWTGATGELFFGEGSRLTVL.

This chain links TRBV5-1 with TRBJ2-3; a weak D match, TRBD2 (5 bases). This CDR3 is 19 amino acids long. Germline values: CDR1 SGHRS, CDR2 YFSETQ. The germline V and J ends were trimmed by 0 bases and 8 bases, with 28 bases remaining between them. CDR3 region: CASSLALGERGSGAGTQYF. CDR3 bases: TGCGCCAGCAGCTTGGCCCTGGGCGAGCGTGGGAGTGGTGCAGGTACGCAGTATTTT.

This clonotype was counted many times. This rearrangement joins TRBV10-3 to TRBJ1-3; D is unresolved. The CDR3 contains 14 residues. The germline V gene encodes CDR1 ENHRY and CDR2 SYGVKD. With 5 bases removed from V and 2 bases from J, the gap between germline ends came to 10 bases. The chain's CDR3 is CAISPGSTGNTIYF. The CDR3 coding sequence is TGTGCCATCAGTCCGGGATCAACTGGAAACACCATATATTTT.

This clonotype was counted only a few times. This rearrangement joins TRBV7-2 to TRBJ2-7; D possibly corresponds to TRBD1 (5 bases). The CDR3 runs 13 residues. V dropped 6 bases and J dropped 1 base, with 10 bases sitting between them. Per germline, CDR1 SGHTA and CDR2 FQGNSA. CDR3 region: CASRSDTSYEQYF. Here the CDR3 DNA reads TGTGCCAGCAGATCGGACACTTCCTACGAGCAGTACTTC.

This clonotype was recorded at least ten times. The CDR3 DNA sequence: TGTGCCAGCAACCCGACTAGCGGAGGGGAGGAGCAGTTCTTC. Amino acid sequence: CASNPTSGGEEQFF. V and J are TRBV12-3 or TRBV12-4 and TRBJ2-1; 9 positions agree with TRBD2. After removal of 7 bases from V and 10 bases from J, the junction contained 11 bases not matched to a gene. The CDR3 spans 14 residues.

Many counts were recorded for this clonotype. J is TRBJ2-1 and V is TRBV4-3; 9 bases are a match to TRBD2. J gave up 4 bases and V 0 bases, and 10 bases lay outside the gene matches. The CDR3 spans 18 residues. Germline CDR1 is LGHNA and CDR2 is YSLEER. In DNA, the CDR3 is TGCGCCAGCAGCCAAGATGTCACGACTAGCGGACCATACAATGAGCAGTTCTTC. Translation: CASSQDVTTSGPYNEQFF.

This clonotype was counted ten times or more. V gene TRBV7-3 combines with J gene TRBJ2-1; 8 bases align to TRBD2. CDR3 length: 15 amino acids. The ends lost 2 bases at V and 8 bases at J; junction bases unmatched: 8. Germline CDR1 and CDR2: SGHTA and FQGTGA. The CDR3 sequence is CASSLAGGPIDEQFF. The CDR3 DNA reads as TGTGCCAGCAGCTTAGCGGGAGGTCCCATCGATGAGCAGTTCTTC.

This clonotype has ten or more counts. The CDR3 is CASSFDYGYTF. The CDR3 DNA follows: TGTGCCAGCAGTTTTGACTATGGCTACACCTTC. V usage is TRBV12-3 or TRBV12-4 and J usage is TRBJ1-2, with D hard to call. This CDR3 has 11 amino acids. V lost 3 bases and J lost 3, with 2 bases in between.

In the case of this clonotype: It may be a read error: a sequence one base away is much more abundant. This chain connects TRBV5-1 to TRBJ1-5; D gene ambiguous. Per germline, CDR1 SGHRS and CDR2 YFSETQ. There are 14 residues in the CDR3. The CDR3 loop is CDSSLLGSGQPQHF. CDR3 in DNA: TGCGACAGCAGCTTGTTGGGTTCAGGTCAGCCCCAGCATTTT.

This clonotype was found a few times. V and J are TRBV11-2 and TRBJ2-1, with D tentatively TRBD1 or TRBD2 (5 bases each). Germline assignment: CDR1 SGHAT and CDR2 FQNNGV. The CDR3 sequence is 13 residues long. V lost 7 bases to trimming and J lost 5 bases, with 12 bases between them. The CDR3 nucleotides are TGTGCCAGCACCCCGGGACGTCACAATGAGCAGTTCTTC. This codes for CASTPGRHNEQFF.

This clonotype was counted many times. The chain uses TRBV5-5 and TRBJ1-2, with D maybe TRBD1 (5 bases). Germline V gene lookup returns CDR1 SGHKS and CDR2 YYEKEE (reference sequence). V was clipped by 1 base and J by 8 bases, with 18 bases between them. The CDR3 is 15 residues long. CDR3 sequence: CASSLPGTDAVGYTF. For the CDR3, the DNA is TGTGCCAGCAGCTTGCCAGGGACTGATGCCGTAGGCTACACCTTC.

This clonotype was counted many times. The J gene is TRBJ1-2, the V gene TRBV28, with D unclear. This CDR3 comprises 11 residues. Between the trimmed V and J ends, which lost 1 base and 11 bases, there was a span of 8 bases. CDR1 MDHEN and CDR2 SYDVKM come from the germline V gene. CDR3 coding DNA: TGTGCCAGCAGTTTATTTGAGAAATACACCTTC. It yields the protein CASSLFEKYTF.

This clonotype has at least ten counts. CDR3 loop: CASTIQGSGYGYTF. CDR3 DNA: TGTGCCAGCACCATACAGGGGTCGGGCTATGGCTACACCTTC. This chain joins TRBV6-1 and TRBJ1-2; 7 bases map to TRBD1. The V and J ends lost 7 bases and 4 bases, in that order; junction bases with no gene match: 9. CDR1 is MNHNS, CDR2 SASEGT, per germline. The CDR3 is 14 amino acids.

Note on this clonotype: At one end, the junction sequence differs from germline, possibly due to a read error. The chain uses TRBV6-5 and TRBJ2-6, with D unresolved. Germline loops: CDR1 MNHEY, CDR2 SVGAGI. The CDR3 is 15 amino acids. CDR3 region: CASSFHASGTNVLTF. The CDR3 DNA follows: TGTGCCAGCAGTTTTCATGCCTCTGGGACCAACGTCCTGACTTTC.

Comments on this clonotype: A clone one base away is much larger, so this may be a read error. V is TRBV7-2 and J is TRBJ1-3; 9 bases are shared with TRBD1. V shed 7 bases and J 2 bases; nucleotides not matched to a gene: 6. Germline CDR1 is SGHTA and CDR2 is FQGNSA. The CDR3 loop spans 15 amino acids. This CDR3 is CTSTIQGAAGNTIYF. The CDR3 DNA is TGTACCAGCACCATACAGGGGGCGGCTGGAAACACCATATATTTT. The variable domain in full, completed from reference TRBV7-2 and TRBJ1-3, reads GAGVSQSPSNKVTEKGKDVELRCDPISGHTALYWYRQSLGQGLEFLIYFQGNSAPDKSGLPSDRFSAERTGGSVSTLTIQRTQQEDSAVYLCTSTIQGAAGNTIYFGEGSWLTVV.

Ten or more counts support this clonotype. The rearrangement uses TRBV20-1 and TRBJ2-1, with D maybe TRBD2 (6 bases). This CDR3 comprises 14 residues. The V gene's germline CDR1 is DFQATT and CDR2 SNEGSKA (reference sequence). Trimming left V 6 bases short and J 0 bases short, with 12 bases between. The CDR3 nucleotides read TGCAGTGCCCCCGCCGGGAGCTCCTACAATGAGCAGTTCTTC. The encoded protein is CSAPAGSSYNEQFF.

This clonotype was seen many times. This rearrangement joins TRBV18 to TRBJ1-1; TRBD1 is a possible D gene (6 bases). CDR1 and CDR2 (germline): KGHSH, LQKENI. The length of the CDR3 is 15 residues. V was shortened by 3 bases and J by 4 bases, with 15 bases between the two germline ends. CDR3 region: CASSPVRGLGTEAFF. CDR3 nucleotide sequence: TGTGCCAGCTCACCGGTCAGGGGATTGGGCACTGAAGCTTTCTTT.

This clonotype has only one observation. A much larger clone lies a single base off, so this may be a read error. The rearrangement uses TRBV5-1 and TRBJ2-1; maybe TRBD2 (6 bases). The CDR3 contains 12 residues. The V gene's germline CDR1 is SGHRS and CDR2 YFSETQ. CDR3 DNA: TGCGCCGGCAGCTCCAGTTCGGGACTCGGGTTCTTC. It specifies CAGSSSSGLGFF.

This clonotype turned up a few times. This rearrangement joins TRBV20-1 to TRBJ2-7; D perhaps matches TRBD2 (6 bases). This CDR3 comprises 12 residues. Between the trimmed V and J ends, which lost 3 bases and 2 bases, there was a span of 8 bases. Germline V gives CDR1 DFQATT, CDR2 SNEGSKA (reference sequence). The CDR3 DNA is TGCAGTGCTAGCCGGGAGACCTACGAGCAGTACTTC. This translates into CSASRETYEQYF.

This clonotype was detected many times. The CDR3 sequence: CASSFANEQFF. The CDR3 DNA reads as TGTGCCAGCAGCTTCGCAAATGAGCAGTTCTTC. J is TRBJ2-1 and V is TRBV9; D remains ambiguous. Germline CDR1 is SGDLS and CDR2 is YYNGEE. The length of the CDR3 is 11 residues. Between the trimmed V and J ends, which lost 4 bases and 7 bases, there was a span of 6 bases.

This clonotype was found a few times. This chain connects TRBV7-2 to TRBJ2-7, with D uncertain. Between the trimmed V and J ends, which lost 3 bases and 0 bases, there was a span of 12 bases. The CDR3 has 15 amino acids. CDR1 and CDR2 from the germline V gene are SGHTA and FQGNSA. DNA of the CDR3: TGTGCCAGCAGCTTGTTGTTTAAGAGCTCCTACGAGCAGTACTTC. It encodes CASSLLFKSSYEQYF.

This clonotype was observed at least ten times. The rearrangement links TRBV10-3 to TRBJ1-2, with 11 bases aligning to TRBD1. The CDR3 loop spans 15 amino acids. With 3 bases clipped from V and 2 bases from J, the junction kept 2 bases outside the gene matches. Germline loops: CDR1 ENHRY, CDR2 SYGVKD. The CDR3 nucleotides read TGTGCCATCAGTGAAGGGACAGGGGGGAACTATGGCTACACCTTC. This gives the protein CAISEGTGGNYGYTF.

There are many counts of this clonotype. The gene calls are TRBV3-1 and TRBJ2-1; D ambiguous. The germline V and J ends were trimmed by 4 bases and 2 bases, with 15 bases remaining between them. Germline values: CDR1 LGHDT, CDR2 YNNKEL (reference sequence). The CDR3 is made up of 16 amino acids. CDR3 amino acids: CASSPGEDPTYNEQFF. The CDR3 DNA is TGTGCCAGCAGCCCGGGCGAAGACCCCACCTACAATGAGCAGTTCTTC.

This clonotype showed up many times. The rearrangement joins TRBV20-1 to TRBJ2-1; 9 positions agree with TRBD2. Germline CDR1 reads DFQATT; CDR2 reads SNEGSKA (reference sequence). CDR3 length equals 16 residues. J gave up 0 bases and V 3 bases, and 6 bases lay outside the gene matches. CDR3 amino acids: CSASVAGVGSYNEQFF. The CDR3 region has the DNA TGCAGTGCTAGTGTAGCGGGAGTGGGCTCCTACAATGAGCAGTTCTTC.

The V gene is TRBV7-2, the J gene TRBJ2-5; D not resolved. Germline V gene lookup returns CDR1 SGHTA and CDR2 FQGNSA. V lost 5 bases and J 5 bases, leaving 21 bases between the germline ends. CDR3 length: 16 amino acids. DNA of the CDR3: TGTGCCAGCAGCCCGCCCGTCCTGGTTGCAGGCGAGACCCAGTACTTC. Protein: CASSPPVLVAGETQYF. The full variable domain, with the rest looked up from reference TRBV7-2 and TRBJ2-5, is GAGVSQSPSNKVTEKGKDVELRCDPISGHTALYWYRQSLGQGLEFLIYFQGNSAPDKSGLPSDRFSAERTGGSVSTLTIQRTQQEDSAVYLCASSPPVLVAGETQYFGPGTRLLVL.

Points on this clonotype: A clone one base away is much larger, so this may be a read error. The V and J genes are TRBV5-1 and TRBJ1-5; TRBD1 aligns across 7 bases. The germline V gene has CDR1 SGHRS and CDR2 YFSETQ. This CDR3 is 15 amino acids long. The CDR3 region has the DNA TGCACCAGCAGCTTGGGGGGACAGCCGAATCAGCCCCAGCATTTT. Its translation: CTSSLGGQPNQPQHF.

This clonotype has ten or more counts. The chain employs TRBV20-1 and TRBJ2-1, with D unclear. V was shortened by 2 bases and J by 7 bases, with 15 bases between the two germline ends. From germline, CDR1 is DFQATT and CDR2 SNEGSKA (reference sequence). The CDR3 totals 14 residues. The CDR3 sequence: CSARSIGLGNEQFF. The CDR3 DNA sequence: TGCAGTGCTAGATCGATAGGGTTAGGGAATGAGCAGTTCTTC.

This clonotype was detected ten times or more. This chain links TRBV7-8 with TRBJ1-1; D gene ambiguous. Trimming left V 4 bases short and J 1 base short, with 16 bases between. CDR1 SGHVS and CDR2 FQNEAQ come from the germline V gene. This CDR3 is built from 16 residues. CDR3: CASSSLRLTPNTEAFF. DNA of the CDR3: TGTGCCAGCAGCTCTCTAAGACTTACGCCGAACACTGAAGCTTTCTTT.

This clonotype was observed many times. The chain's CDR3 is CASNPGGGYTEAFF. The DNA for the CDR3 is TGTGCCAGCAACCCTGGGGGGGGATACACTGAAGCTTTCTTT. The genes are TRBV27 and TRBJ1-1, with D maybe TRBD1 (5 bases). The V end was cut by 7 bases, the J end by 3 bases, with 15 bases between. The length of the CDR3 is 14 residues. The V gene's germline CDR1 is MNHEY and CDR2 SMNVEV (reference sequence).

This clonotype came up a few times. The chain has TRBV7-8 and TRBJ2-3; D not certain. CDR3 length: 14 amino acids. V lost 4 bases and J 8 bases, leaving 16 bases between the germline ends. From germline, CDR1 is SGHVS and CDR2 FQNEAQ. The CDR3 spells CASSSHYLEATQYF. Here the CDR3 DNA reads TGTGCCAGCAGCTCTCACTATTTAGAGGCTACGCAGTATTTT.

This clonotype was detected ten times or more. The chain is built from TRBV25-1 and TRBJ2-7, with 7 positions matching TRBD1. J was trimmed by 5 bases and V by 3 bases; bases with no gene match: 7. The CDR3 has 14 residues. The germline CDR1 and CDR2 sequences are MGHDK and SYGVNS. CDR3 residues: CASSDWDSRDEQYF. The CDR3 DNA sequence: TGTGCCAGCAGTGATTGGGACAGCCGGGACGAGCAGTACTTC.